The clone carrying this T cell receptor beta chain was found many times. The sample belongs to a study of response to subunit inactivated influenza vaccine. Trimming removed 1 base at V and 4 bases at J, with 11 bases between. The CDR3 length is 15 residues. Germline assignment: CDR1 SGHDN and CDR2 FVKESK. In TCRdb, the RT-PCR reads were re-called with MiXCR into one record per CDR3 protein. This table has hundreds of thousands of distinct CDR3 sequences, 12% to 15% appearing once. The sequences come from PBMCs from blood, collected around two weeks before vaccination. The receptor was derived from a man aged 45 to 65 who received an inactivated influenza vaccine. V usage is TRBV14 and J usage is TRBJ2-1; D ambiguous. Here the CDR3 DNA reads TGTGCCAGCAGCCAAGCTGGGCAGTTTTACAATGAGCAGTTCTTC. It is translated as CASSQAGQFYNEQFF. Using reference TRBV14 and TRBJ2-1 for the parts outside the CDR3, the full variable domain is EAGVTQFPSHSVIEKGQTVTLRCDPISGHDNLYWYRRVMGKEIKFLLHFVKESKQDESGMPNNRFLAERTGGTYSTLKVQPAELEDSGVYFCASSQAGQFYNEQFFGPGTRLTVL.